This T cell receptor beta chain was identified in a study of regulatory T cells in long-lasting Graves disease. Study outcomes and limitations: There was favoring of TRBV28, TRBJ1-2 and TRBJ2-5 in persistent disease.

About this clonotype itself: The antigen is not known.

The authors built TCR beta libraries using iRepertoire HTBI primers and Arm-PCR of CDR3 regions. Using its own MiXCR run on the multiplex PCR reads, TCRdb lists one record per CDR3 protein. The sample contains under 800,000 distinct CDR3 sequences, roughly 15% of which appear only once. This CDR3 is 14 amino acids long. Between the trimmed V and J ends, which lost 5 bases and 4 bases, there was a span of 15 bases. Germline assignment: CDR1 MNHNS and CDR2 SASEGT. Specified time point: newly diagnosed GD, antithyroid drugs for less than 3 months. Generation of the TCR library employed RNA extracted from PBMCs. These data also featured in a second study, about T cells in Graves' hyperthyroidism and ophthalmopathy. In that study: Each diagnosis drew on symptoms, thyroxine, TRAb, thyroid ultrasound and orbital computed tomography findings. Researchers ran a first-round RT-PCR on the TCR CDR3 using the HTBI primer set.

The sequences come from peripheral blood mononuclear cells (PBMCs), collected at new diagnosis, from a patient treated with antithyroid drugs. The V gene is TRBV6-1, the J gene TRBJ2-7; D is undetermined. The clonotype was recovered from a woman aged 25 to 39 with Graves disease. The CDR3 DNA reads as TGTGCCAGCAGTATAGGACGGAGTGCGTACGAGCAGTACTTC. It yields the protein CASSIGRSAYEQYF.